This T cell receptor (beta chain) was profiled in a study of identifying expanded T cells in peripheral blood. Regarding the study as a whole: Around 1.2 clones differed between technical replicates, versus around 15 and 18 over time. Clone count variance between roughly 2-week samples rose with total template count.

Between the trimmed V and J ends, which lost 2 bases and 15 bases, there was a span of 14 bases. This CDR3 is 12 amino acids long. Germline CDR1 reads SEHNR; CDR2 reads FQNEAQ (reference sequence). Collection occurred without any documented infections or immune events in donors. About this clone itself: Its antigen is still unknown.

The data were produced by immunoSEQ multiplex PCR, yet TCRdb's version contains in-frame clones alone and is incomplete. The top ten clones hold about a fifth of a sample with about 63,000 clones, approximately 80% of them seen once. The J gene is TRBJ2-1, the V gene TRBV7-9, with D perhaps matching TRBD1 or TRBD2 (5 bases each). This TCR derives from a person aged 18 to 75 in good health. Material for sequencing was blood. CDR3 sequence: CASSLLGDLRFF. CDR3 nucleotides: TGTGCCAGCAGCTTATTAGGGGACCTCAGGTTCTTC.